A selection of T cell receptor beta chains follows, all from one sample in a study of response to subunit inactivated influenza vaccine. TCRdb reprocessed the RT-PCR reads via MiXCR and lists one record per CDR3 protein. The table shows some 160,000 distinct CDR3 sequences, with roughly a tenth occurring only once. Sequencing was performed on non-naive T cells sorted from PBMCs, taken roughly 6 weeks after vaccination. All receptors come from a man between 50 and 59 years old who received an inactivated influenza vaccine. The CDR3 runs from the conserved cysteine through the conserved F or W. D genes are given only for firm matches. Clone size is shown for a subset of rows, as once, few, many or a class of expanded clone.

j_call,cdr3_length,v_call,d_call,clone_size,cdr3_nt,cdr3_aa
TRBJ1-6,12,TRBV28,NA,few,TGTGCCAGCAGTTTAGTTGGGGCTCCCCTCCACTTT,CASSLVGAPLHF
TRBJ2-6,12,TRBV2,NA,NA,TGTGCCAGCAGGGCCGGGGCCAACGTCCTGACTTTC,CASRAGANVLTF
TRBJ2-1,13,TRBV7-2,NA,NA,TGTGCCAGCAGCTTAGATCTGGTCAATGAGCAGTTCTTC,CASSLDLVNEQFF
TRBJ2-5,21,TRBV4-1,NA,few,TGCGCCAGCAGCCAAGCTCAACCGGGGGCCGACTCAACAGGGATCCAAGAGACCCAGTACTTC,CASSQAQPGADSTGIQETQYF
TRBJ2-6,16,TRBV15,NA,NA,TGTGCCACCAGCAGAGATGCAGGGACTGGGGCCAACGTCCTGACTTTC,CATSRDAGTGANVLTF
TRBJ2-1,16,TRBV7-9,NA,many,TGTGCCAGCAGCGATTATGCACATAGCTCCTACAATGAGCAGTTCTTC,CASSDYAHSSYNEQFF
TRBJ2-7,13,TRBV18,NA,NA,TGTGCCAGCTCATTAGACAGGTCCGGGGAGCAGTACTTC,CASSLDRSGEQYF
TRBJ2-5,13,TRBV7-2,NA,many,TGTGCCAGCAGCTTAGAACTACAAGAGACCCAGTACTTC,CASSLELQETQYF
TRBJ2-3,15,TRBV7-9,TRBD1,many,TGTGCCAGCAGCCAACAGGGGGGTAGCACAGATACGCAGTATTTT,CASSQQGGSTDTQYF
TRBJ1-1,14,TRBV7-2,NA,many,TGTGCCAGCAGCTTCTTAAGGGTGAACACTGAAGCTTTCTTT,CASSFLRVNTEAFF
TRBJ2-2,16,TRBV6-2/TRBV6-3,NA,medium-sized,TGTGCCAGCAGTCCGGCCCAACATCAGGGAACCGGGGAGCTGTTTTTT,CASSPAQHQGTGELFF
TRBJ1-1,15,TRBV13,NA,once,TGTGCCAGCAGCCCAAACAGGAAAATGAACACTGAAGCTTTCTTT,CASSPNRKMNTEAFF
TRBJ2-7,14,TRBV5-1,TRBD1,many,TGCGCCAGCAGCACACAGGGGTCCTCCTACGAGCAGTACTTC,CASSTQGSSYEQYF
TRBJ2-7,14,TRBV28,TRBD2,NA,TGTGCCAGCCGTATTGGGGGAGGGAGCTACGAGCAGTACTTC,CASRIGGGSYEQYF
TRBJ1-1,15,TRBV7-9,NA,few,TGTGCCAGCAGCTTAGTCGGCGGACGGTACGCTGAAGCTTTCTTT,CASSLVGGRYAEAFF
TRBJ1-6,18,TRBV10-3,NA,NA,TGTGCCATCTCTCGTGACAGCCTCCGGGTGTCTTTAACTTCACCCCTCCACTTT,CAISRDSLRVSLTSPLHF
TRBJ1-5,15,TRBV6-1,TRBD1,many,TGTGCCAGCAGATTCAGGGGGGAGAGCAATCAGCCCCAGCATTTT,CASRFRGESNQPQHF
TRBJ2-2,14,TRBV3-1,NA,NA,TGTGCCAGCAGCCAAGATTTGAGGGCCGGGGAGCTGTTTTTT,CASSQDLRAGELFF
TRBJ2-1,21,TRBV28,TRBD2,NA,TGTGCCAGCAGCCCGCCGGGACTAGCGGGAGGGCAGGGGAGCTCCTACAATGAGCAGTTCTTC,CASSPPGLAGGQGSSYNEQFF
TRBJ2-1,17,TRBV4-2,NA,many,TGTGCCAGCAGCCAGGGTCGTACTTGGGGTATTGGCAATGAGCAGTTCTTC,CASSQGRTWGIGNEQFF
TRBJ2-1,18,TRBV27,TRBD2,NA,TGTGCCAGCAGTTTCAAGCGGGAGGGCCAGTTAAAGTTCAATGAGCAGTTCTTC,CASSFKREGQLKFNEQFF
TRBJ1-1,14,TRBV6-1,NA,NA,TGTGCCAGCAGGACCGGGACCGCCAACACTGAAGCTTTCTTT,CASRTGTANTEAFF
TRBJ2-7,13,TRBV20-1,NA,few,TGCAGTGCTAGAGTGCCGACCCGTCTCGAGCAGTACTTC,CSARVPTRLEQYF
TRBJ2-2,15,TRBV5-1,NA,many,TGCGCCAGCAGCTTATGGCAGGGGAGCACCGGGGAGCTGTTTTTT,CASSLWQGSTGELFF
TRBJ1-5,16,TRBV6-2/TRBV6-3,NA,NA,TGTGCCAGCAGTTTCCTCGGGGGTGCGGGCAATCAGCCCCAGCATTTT,CASSFLGGAGNQPQHF
TRBJ1-4,16,TRBV7-2,NA,few,TGTGCCAGCAGCTTGGATCCCAAATCAACTAATGAAAAACTGTTTTTT,CASSLDPKSTNEKLFF
TRBJ2-5,16,TRBV28,NA,NA,TGTGCCAGCAGTTTAGCCCCGGCCAGGGGGGCGGGGGCCCAGTACTTC,CASSLAPARGAGAQYF
TRBJ1-1,12,TRBV3-1,NA,NA,TGTGCCAGCAGCCTGTATGGGACTGAAGCTTTCTTT,CASSLYGTEAFF
TRBJ1-2,14,TRBV7-9,TRBD1,NA,TGTGCCAGCAGCTTCGGGACAGGGCTTCTCGGCTACACCTTC,CASSFGTGLLGYTF
TRBJ2-3,15,TRBV7-9,NA,many,TGTGCCAGCAGCTTATTGCACACAAGTACAGATACGCAGTATTTT,CASSLLHTSTDTQYF
TRBJ1-2,14,TRBV12-3/TRBV12-4,NA,NA,TGTGCCAGCACGCCGGGGGGGGGTGACTATGGCTACACCTTC,CASTPGGGDYGYTF
TRBJ2-7,18,TRBV20-1,NA,many,TGCAGTGCTAGTATGCCGGGAGGGGGCTGGGGACCGTCCTACGAGCAGTACTTC,CSASMPGGGWGPSYEQYF
TRBJ2-7,14,TRBV29-1,NA,many,TGCAGCGTTGAAGTTAGCGGCCAGGGATACGAGCAGTACTTC,CSVEVSGQGYEQYF
TRBJ1-6,15,TRBV10-3,NA,many,TGTGCCATCAGTGGCCAGGGCGTGAGGAATTCACCCCTCCACTTT,CAISGQGVRNSPLHF
TRBJ1-2,10,TRBV28,NA,NA,TGTGCCAGCGGAGCAGGGGGCTACACCTTC,CASGAGGYTF
TRBJ1-4,11,TRBV30,NA,NA,TGTGCCTGGAGCATACGAGAAAAACTGTTTTTT,CAWSIREKLFF
TRBJ2-5,14,TRBV7-2,NA,many,TGTGCCAGCAGCTTTAGTAGCGGTAGAGGAACCCAGTACTTC,CASSFSSGRGTQYF
TRBJ2-5,13,TRBV2,TRBD1,few,TGTGCCAGCAGTGAAAGAGGACAGGGGGCACAGTACTTC,CASSERGQGAQYF
TRBJ2-3,20,TRBV9,TRBD2,few,TGTGCCAGCAGCCCCCTTGGGGGACTAGCGGGCGTCCCTAGCACAGATACGCAGTATTTT,CASSPLGGLAGVPSTDTQYF
TRBJ2-2,13,TRBV5-1,NA,few,TGCGCCAGCAGCTTGGCAAGTGCCGGGGAGCTGTTTTTT,CASSLASAGELFF
TRBJ2-5,13,TRBV5-1,NA,few,TGCGCCAGCACCCTCGGGAGTCAAGAGACCCAGTACTTC,CASTLGSQETQYF
TRBJ1-4,12,TRBV20-1,NA,few,TGCAGTGCTAGATCTGGAGGGGAAAAACTGTTTTTT,CSARSGGEKLFF